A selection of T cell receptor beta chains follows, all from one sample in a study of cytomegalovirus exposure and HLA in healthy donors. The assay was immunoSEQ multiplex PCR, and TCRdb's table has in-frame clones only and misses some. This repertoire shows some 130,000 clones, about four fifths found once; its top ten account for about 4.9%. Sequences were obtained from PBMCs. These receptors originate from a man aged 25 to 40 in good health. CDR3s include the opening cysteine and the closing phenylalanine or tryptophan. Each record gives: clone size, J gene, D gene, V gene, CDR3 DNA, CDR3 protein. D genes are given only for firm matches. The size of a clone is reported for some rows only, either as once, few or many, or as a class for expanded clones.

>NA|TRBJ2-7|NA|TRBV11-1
TGTGCCAGCAGCTTCGATGCAGGCATGCCCTACGAGCAGTACTTC
CASSFDAGMPYEQYF
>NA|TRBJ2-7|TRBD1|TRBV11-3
TGTGCCAGCAGCTCCGGGACAGGGTCCTACGAGCAGTACTTC
CASSSGTGSYEQYF
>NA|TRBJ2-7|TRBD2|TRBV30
TGTGCCTGGACCCCAGGGACTAGCGGCTTCTACGAGCAGTACTTC
CAWTPGTSGFYEQYF
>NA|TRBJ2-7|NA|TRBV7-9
TGTGCCAGCTCCTCCGGGTCTTACTACGAGCAGTACTTC
CASSSGSYYEQYF
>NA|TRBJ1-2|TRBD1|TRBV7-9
TGTTCCAGCAGCTTAGGAAGGACAGGGGTCGGCTATGGCTACACCTTC
CSSSLGRTGVGYGYTF
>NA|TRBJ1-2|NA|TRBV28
TGTGCCAGCAGTTTACCGGGTGGGGCGCCACTCTCTTATGGCTACACCTTC
CASSLPGGAPLSYGYTF
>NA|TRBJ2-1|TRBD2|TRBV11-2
TGTGCCAGCAGCTTAGTAGCGGGAGGATTCGATGAGCAGTTCTTC
CASSLVAGGFDEQFF
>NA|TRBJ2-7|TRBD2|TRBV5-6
TGTGCCAGCCAAGGGGCTAGCGGCTCCTACGAGCAGTACTTC
CASQGASGSYEQYF
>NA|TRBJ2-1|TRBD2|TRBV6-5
TGTGCCAGCAGTTGGTTACTAGCGGGAGGGGTCAATGAGCAGTTCTTC
CASSWLLAGGVNEQFF
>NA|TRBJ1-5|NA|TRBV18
TGTGCCAGCTCACCACAGAGTCCAGGTGGGGCTCAGCCCCAGCATTTT
CASSPQSPGGAQPQHF
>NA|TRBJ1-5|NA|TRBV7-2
TGTGCCAGCAGCACACAATTCGATCAGCCCCAGCATTTT
CASSTQFDQPQHF
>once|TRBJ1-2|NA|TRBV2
TGTGCCAGCAGTGCGGACAGAAACTATGGCTACACCTTC
CASSADRNYGYTF
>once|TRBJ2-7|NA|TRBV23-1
TGCGCCAGCTATCCTCCCTACGAGCAGTACTTC
CASYPPYEQYF
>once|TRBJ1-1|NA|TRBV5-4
TGTGCCAGCAGCTTGAAGACGCTCATCGGGGGCACTGAAGCTTTCTTT
CASSLKTLIGGTEAFF
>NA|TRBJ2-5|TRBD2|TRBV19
TGTGCCAGTAGTCTAGCGGGAGGCCAAGAGACCCAGTACTTC
CASSLAGGQETQYF
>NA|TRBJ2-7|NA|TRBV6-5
TGTGCCAGCAGTTACACTACGGCCTCCTTCTACGAGCAGTACTTC
CASSYTTASFYEQYF
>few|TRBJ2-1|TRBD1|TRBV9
TGTGCCAGCAGCGTTAGACAGGGGCCGGGTGAGCAGTTCTTC
CASSVRQGPGEQFF
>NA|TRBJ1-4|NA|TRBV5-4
TGTGCCAGCAGCTTGAACAGGGCTGTGGAAAAACTGTTTTTT
CASSLNRAVEKLFF
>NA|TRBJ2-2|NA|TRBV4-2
TGTGCCAGCAGCCAAGACGGCGGGGAGCTGTTTTTT
CASSQDGGELFF
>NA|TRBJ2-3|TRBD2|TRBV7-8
TGTGCCAGCAGATTAACTAGCGGGAGGGCATCAGATACGCAGTATTTT
CASRLTSGRASDTQYF
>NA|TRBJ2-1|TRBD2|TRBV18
TGTGCCAGCTCACCCCCGGGACTAGCGGGAGTTGCCAATGAGCAGTTCTTC
CASSPPGLAGVANEQFF
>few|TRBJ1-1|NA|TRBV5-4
TGTGCCAGCAGCTTTTCCGGGAACACTGAAGCTTTCTTT
CASSFSGNTEAFF
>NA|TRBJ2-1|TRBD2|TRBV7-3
TGTGCCAGCAGCCCCGGCTCTAGCGGATACAATGAGCAGTTCTTC
CASSPGSSGYNEQFF
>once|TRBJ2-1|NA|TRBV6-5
TGTGCCAGCAGTTACGATCGCGCCTACAATGAGCAGTTCTTC
CASSYDRAYNEQFF
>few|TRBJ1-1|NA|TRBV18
TGTGCCAGCTCACCGACGACCCAGGATTTGAACACTGAAGCTTTCTTT
CASSPTTQDLNTEAFF
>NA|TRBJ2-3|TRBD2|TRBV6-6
TGTGCCAGCAGTTACTCGCCCGAGGGAGGGAGAGATACGCAGTATTTT
CASSYSPEGGRDTQYF
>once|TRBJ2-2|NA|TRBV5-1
TGCGCCAGCAGCTTGGCGCAGGTCAACACCGGGGAGCTGTTTTTT
CASSLAQVNTGELFF
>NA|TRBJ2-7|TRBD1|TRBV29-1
TGCAGCGTTGGATCAAGCCCCAGGGACAGGAGCTCCTACGAGCAGTACTTC
CSVGSSPRDRSSYEQYF
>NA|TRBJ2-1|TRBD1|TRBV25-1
TGTGCCAGCTCCTTTTGGGGACAGGGGATATGGGACAATGAGCAGTTCTTC
CASSFWGQGIWDNEQFF
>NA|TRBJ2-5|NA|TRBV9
TGTGCCAGCAGCGGAGGGCCACACCAAGAGACCCAGTACTTC
CASSGGPHQETQYF
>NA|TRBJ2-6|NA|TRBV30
TGTGCCTGGGTCCAGGGGAGCGCTGGGGCCAACGTCCTGACTTTC
CAWVQGSAGANVLTF
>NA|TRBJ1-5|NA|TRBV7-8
TGTGCCAGCAGCTTAGACAGGGCTCCGGGTCAGCCCCAGCATTTT
CASSLDRAPGQPQHF
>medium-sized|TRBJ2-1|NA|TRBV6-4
TGTGCCAGCAGCGCGCAGGGGACCAATGAGCAGTTCTTC
CASSAQGTNEQFF
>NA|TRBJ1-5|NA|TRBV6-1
TGTGCCAGCACCGTGGGGGGAATAGGAGGTCAGCCCCAGCATTTT
CASTVGGIGGQPQHF
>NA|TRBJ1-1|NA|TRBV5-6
TGTGCCAGCAGCTTGCCCCCCTACACTGAAGCTTTCTTT
CASSLPPYTEAFF
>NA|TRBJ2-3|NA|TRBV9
TGTGCCAGCAGCGTGGGCGTTTTTGGCACAGATACGCAGTATTTT
CASSVGVFGTDTQYF
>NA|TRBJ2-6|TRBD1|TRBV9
TGTGCCAGCAGCCCTTGGGGGACAGGGGGCTCTGGGGCCAACGTCCTGACTTTC
CASSPWGTGGSGANVLTF
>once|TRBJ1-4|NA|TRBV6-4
TGTGCCAGCGGGAGAGGGTGGGTGTTTTTT
CASGRGWVFF
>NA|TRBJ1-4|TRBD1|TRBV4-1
TGCGCCAGCAGCCAAGATCGGGGACAGGGAGTTGAAAAACTGTTTTTT
CASSQDRGQGVEKLFF
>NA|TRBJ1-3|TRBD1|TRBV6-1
TGTGCCAGCAGCCGGGACAGGTACTCTGGAAACACCATATATTTT
CASSRDRYSGNTIYF
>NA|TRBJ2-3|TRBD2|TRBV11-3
TGTGCCAGCAGCCCCGGACTAGCGGCAGATACGCAGTATTTT
CASSPGLAADTQYF
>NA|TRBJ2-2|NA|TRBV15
TGTGCCACCAGCAGAGTGGAGGAACACACCGGGGAGCTGTTTTTT
CATSRVEEHTGELFF
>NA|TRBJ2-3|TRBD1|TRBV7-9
TGTGCCAGCAGCCCGGGACAGTACACAGATACGCAGTATTTT
CASSPGQYTDTQYF